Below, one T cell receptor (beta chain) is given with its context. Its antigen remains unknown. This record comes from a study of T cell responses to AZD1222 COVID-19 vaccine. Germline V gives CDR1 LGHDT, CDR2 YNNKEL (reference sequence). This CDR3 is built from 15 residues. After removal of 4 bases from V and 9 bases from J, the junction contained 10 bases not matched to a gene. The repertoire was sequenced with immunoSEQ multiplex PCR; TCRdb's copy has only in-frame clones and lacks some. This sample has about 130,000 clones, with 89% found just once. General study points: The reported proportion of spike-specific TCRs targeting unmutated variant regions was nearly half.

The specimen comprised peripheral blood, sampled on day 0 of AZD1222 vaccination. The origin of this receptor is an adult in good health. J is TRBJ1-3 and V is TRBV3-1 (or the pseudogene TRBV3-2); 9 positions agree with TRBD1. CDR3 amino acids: CASSRVPGQGGTIYF. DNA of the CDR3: TGTGCCAGCAGCCGAGTCCCGGGACAGGGAGGCACCATATATTTT.